The rows below give T cell receptor beta chains drawn from one sample of a study of monozygotic twins with inflammatory bowel disease. TCRdb reprocessed the 5' RACE reads, with one entry per CDR3 protein and no DNA. This specimen shows fewer than 550,000 distinct CDR3 sequences; the ten leading clones hold roughly 2.3%. Sequenced material: blood. These receptors were obtained from a human donor with ulcerative colitis or Crohn's disease, or a healthy co-twin of an affected twin (not recorded which). Both conserved end residues are part of each CDR3.

V gene: TRBV5-1; J gene: TRBJ2-1; CDR3 length: 15; CDR3 protein: CASSFYGQGAYEQFF
V gene: TRBV29-1; J gene: TRBJ2-7; CDR3 length: 12; CDR3 protein: CSVGRGPYEQYF
V gene: TRBV20-1; J gene: TRBJ1-2; CDR3 length: 12; CDR3 protein: CSAREGAYGYTF
V gene: TRBV20-1; J gene: TRBJ2-3; CDR3 length: 15; CDR3 protein: CSAREKRGGRDTQYF
V gene: TRBV25-1; J gene: TRBJ2-1; CDR3 length: 18; CDR3 protein: CASRGGVAGGGSYNEQFF
V gene: TRBV5-1; J gene: TRBJ2-1; CDR3 length: 13; CDR3 protein: CASSVGLNNEQFF
V gene: TRBV5-4; J gene: TRBJ2-5; CDR3 length: 15; CDR3 protein: CASSGRGREAGTQYF
V gene: TRBV11-3; J gene: TRBJ2-1; CDR3 length: 17; CDR3 protein: CASSPGTGSLSYNEQFF
V gene: TRBV12-3/TRBV12-4; J gene: TRBJ1-1; CDR3 length: 13; CDR3 protein: CASSSKAPTEAFF
V gene: TRBV5-5; J gene: TRBJ2-4; CDR3 length: 15; CDR3 protein: CASSLVADAKNIQYF
V gene: TRBV20-1; J gene: TRBJ1-5; CDR3 length: 13; CDR3 protein: CSAGGTGRQPQHF
V gene: TRBV5-1; J gene: TRBJ1-1; CDR3 length: 16; CDR3 protein: CASSLARGAHLTEAFF
V gene: TRBV5-1; J gene: TRBJ1-2; CDR3 length: 15; CDR3 protein: CASSLVPQDPLGYTF
V gene: TRBV27; J gene: TRBJ1-6; CDR3 length: 15; CDR3 protein: CASSRTGSRNSPLHF
V gene: TRBV4-1; J gene: TRBJ1-1; CDR3 length: 14; CDR3 protein: CASSQMGANTEAFF
V gene: TRBV7-2; J gene: TRBJ2-2; CDR3 length: 16; CDR3 protein: CASSLVGLHNTGELFF
V gene: TRBV27; J gene: TRBJ1-1; CDR3 length: 15; CDR3 protein: CASSSRHSQNTEAFF
V gene: TRBV2; J gene: TRBJ1-4; CDR3 length: 15; CDR3 protein: CASSSEGSANEKLFF
V gene: TRBV10-3; J gene: TRBJ1-5; CDR3 length: 15; CDR3 protein: CAISDRQGGRQPQHF
V gene: TRBV5-5; J gene: TRBJ2-2; CDR3 length: 14; CDR3 protein: CASTKGMNTGELFF
V gene: TRBV28; J gene: TRBJ1-6; CDR3 length: 13; CDR3 protein: CASTQQGVSPLHF
V gene: TRBV20-1; J gene: TRBJ1-2; CDR3 length: 12; CDR3 protein: CSASGQRGGYTF